This T cell receptor (beta chain) was captured by sequencing in a study of blood T cells in healthy people across ages. For the second PCR, which ran for about 6 to 11 cycles, a sample-barcoded 5' primer and a J-beta primer mix were used. Via MiXCR, TCRdb re-called the 5' RACE reads, giving one row per CDR3 protein. Among hundreds of thousands of distinct CDR3 sequences listed, about 48% were seen once. V was clipped by 2 bases and J by 1 base, with 9 bases between them. Looked up from germline, CDR1 is MGHRA and CDR2 is YSYEKL. CDR3 length: 14 amino acids. V usage is TRBV4-1 and J usage is TRBJ2-7; no firm D call. The sequenced sample was blood. The sequence came from a man aged 25-40 years in good health. CDR3 residues: CASSQPTESYEQYF. In DNA, the CDR3 is TGCGCCAGCAGCCAACCAACTGAGTCCTACGAGCAGTACTTC.